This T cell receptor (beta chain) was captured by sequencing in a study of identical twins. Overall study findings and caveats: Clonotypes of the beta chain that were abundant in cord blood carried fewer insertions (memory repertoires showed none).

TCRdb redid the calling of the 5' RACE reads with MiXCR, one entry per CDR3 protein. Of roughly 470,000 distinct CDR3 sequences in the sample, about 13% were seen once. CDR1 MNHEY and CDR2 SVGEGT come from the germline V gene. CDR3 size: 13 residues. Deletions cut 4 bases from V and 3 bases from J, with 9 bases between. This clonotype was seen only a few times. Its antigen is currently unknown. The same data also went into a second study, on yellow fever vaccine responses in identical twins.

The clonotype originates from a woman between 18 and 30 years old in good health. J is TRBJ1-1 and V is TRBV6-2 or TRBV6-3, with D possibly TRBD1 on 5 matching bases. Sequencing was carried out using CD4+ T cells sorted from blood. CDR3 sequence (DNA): TGTGCCAGCAGTTTCGAAGGGGACACTGAAGCTTTCTTT. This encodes CASSFEGDTEAFF.